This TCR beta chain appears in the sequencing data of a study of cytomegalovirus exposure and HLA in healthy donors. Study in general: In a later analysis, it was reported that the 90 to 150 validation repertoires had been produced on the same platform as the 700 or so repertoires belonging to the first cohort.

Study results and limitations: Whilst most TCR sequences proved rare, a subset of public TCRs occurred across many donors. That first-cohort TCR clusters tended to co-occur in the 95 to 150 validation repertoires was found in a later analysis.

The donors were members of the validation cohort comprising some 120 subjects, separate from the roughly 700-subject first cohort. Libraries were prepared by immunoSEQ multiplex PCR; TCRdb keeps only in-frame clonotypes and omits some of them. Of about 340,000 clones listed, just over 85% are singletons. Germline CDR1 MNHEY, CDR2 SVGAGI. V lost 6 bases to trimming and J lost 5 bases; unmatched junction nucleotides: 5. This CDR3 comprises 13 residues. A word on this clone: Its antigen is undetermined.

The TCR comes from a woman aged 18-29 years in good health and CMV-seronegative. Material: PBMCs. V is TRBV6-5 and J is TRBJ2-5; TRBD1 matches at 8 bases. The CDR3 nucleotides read TGTGCCAGCAGCAACAGGGGGGCGGAGACCCAGTACTTC. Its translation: CASSNRGAETQYF.